This passage covers 24 T cell receptor beta chains from one sample sequenced in a study of T-cell memory formation after mild COVID-19. TCRdb independently ran MiXCR on the 5' RACE reads; one entry per CDR3 protein. The table records some 120,000 distinct CDR3 sequences, less than 6.5% of them present only once. Sequenced input: PBMCs or a T cell subset sorted from them (not recorded which). These receptors were taken from an adult woman who had mild COVID-19 (a few samples of this study predate the infection). Cell type and time point are not known.

In this sample, this clonotype turned up many times. The rearrangement joins TRBV5-1 to TRBJ2-7; D is ambiguous. Trimming took off 0 bases at V and 0 bases at J, with 10 bases between the two ends. Germline-derived CDR1 and CDR2 are SGHRS and YFSETQ. The CDR3 extends over 15 amino acids. CDR3 nucleotide sequence: TGCGCCAGCAGCTTGGAGACACGTAGCTCCTACGAGCAGTACTTC. Translation gives CASSLETRSSYEQYF.

CDR3: CASSPPFGTLNTEAFF. For the CDR3, the DNA is TGTGCCAGCTCACCACCATTTGGGACGTTGAACACTGAAGCTTTCTTT. The gene calls are TRBV18 and TRBJ1-1; weak D call: TRBD1 (5 bases). CDR3 length equals 16 residues. Between the trimmed V and J ends, which lost 0 bases and 0 bases, there was a span of 11 bases. Germline V gene lookup returns CDR1 KGHSH and CDR2 LQKENI.

In this sample, this clonotype turned up many times. V and J are TRBV5-1 and TRBJ2-3, with 8 bases aligning to TRBD1. J lost 4 bases, V lost 2 bases, and 3 bases had no gene match. CDR3 length: 14 amino acids. From germline, CDR1 is SGHRS and CDR2 YFSETQ. The CDR3 loop reads CASSFGQGADTQYF. The CDR3 DNA reads TGCGCCAGCAGCTTTGGACAGGGCGCAGATACGCAGTATTTT.

Ten or more counts support this clonotype. V gene TRBV5-5 combines with J gene TRBJ2-7; tentatively, D is TRBD2 (5 bases). The CDR3 consists of 13 residues. V lost 1 base and J lost 6, with 11 bases in between. Germline loops: CDR1 SGHKS, CDR2 YYEKEE (reference sequence). CDR3 coding DNA: TGTGCCAGCAGCTTGACCGGGAAAGCCGAGCAGTACTTC. Encoded protein: CASSLTGKAEQYF.

Ten or more counts support this clonotype. CDR3 nucleotide sequence: TGCGCCAGCAGCCCAGGGACAGGGGGCTACAATGAGCAGTTCTTC. Its protein product is CASSPGTGGYNEQFF. The chain carries TRBV5-1 and TRBJ2-1, with 11 nucleotides matching TRBD1. CDR1 is SGHRS and CDR2 is YFSETQ in the germline V gene. The CDR3 has 15 residues. J lost 3 bases, V lost 4 bases, and 3 bases had no gene match.

This clonotype was observed a handful of times. The chain couples TRBV19 to TRBJ1-1; D may be TRBD1 (6 bases). V lost 6 bases, J lost 10 bases, and 18 bases lay in between. Germline assignment: CDR1 LNHDA and CDR2 SQIVND (reference sequence). CDR3 length: 13 residues. Here the CDR3 reads CASSPPRDIPAFF. CDR3 nucleotide sequence: TGTGCCAGTAGCCCACCCCGGGACATCCCAGCTTTCTTT.

This clonotype appeared many times. The genes are TRBV3-1 and TRBJ2-7; possibly TRBD2 for D (5 bases). Trimming took off 4 bases at V and 1 base at J, with 11 bases between the two ends. This CDR3 contains 14 residues. CDR1 and CDR2 (germline): LGHDT, YNNKEL (reference sequence). CDR3 protein: CASSPTRASYEQYF. The CDR3 DNA reads TGTGCCAGCAGCCCAACTAGGGCTTCCTACGAGCAGTACTTC.

The rearrangement links TRBV20-1 to TRBJ2-3; a weak D match, TRBD2 (5 bases). V lost 3 bases, J lost 4 bases, and 8 bases lay in between. The CDR3 is 12 amino acids. Germline V gene sequence: CDR1 DFQATT, CDR2 SNEGSKA (reference sequence). In nucleotides, the CDR3 is TGCAGTGCTAGTCGGGATTCAGATACGCAGTATTTT. Amino acids: CSASRDSDTQYF.

This clonotype showed up many times. This chain links TRBV29-1 with TRBJ2-1; 8 bases are a match to TRBD2. This CDR3 is built from 14 residues. Germline-derived CDR1 and CDR2 are SQVTM and ANQGSEA. Trimming took 7 bases from V and 0 from J; bases not matched to a gene: 5. CDR3 DNA: TGCAGCGGTACTAGCGGTAGCTCCTACAATGAGCAGTTCTTC. The encoded protein is CSGTSGSSYNEQFF.

A few counts support this clonotype. The rearrangement links TRBV12-3 or TRBV12-4 to TRBJ1-1; D not certain. Trimming took 3 bases from V and 2 from J, leaving 7 bases between them. The CDR3 contains 13 residues. As DNA, the CDR3 is TGTGCCAGCAGTTTTTTAGAAAACACTGAAGCTTTCTTT. Encoded protein: CASSFLENTEAFF.

This clonotype has a count of ten or more. V gene TRBV5-1 combines with J gene TRBJ2-1; 8 positions match TRBD2. The CDR3 runs to 16 residues. The trim removed 4 bases at V and 7 bases at J, leaving 13 bases unmatched. Germline CDR1 and CDR2: SGHRS and YFSETQ. The CDR3 reads CASSQGLASFGNEQFF. The CDR3 bases are TGCGCCAGCAGCCAAGGACTAGCTTCCTTTGGGAATGAGCAGTTCTTC.

A few counts support this clonotype. The genes are TRBV7-3 and TRBJ2-5, with 14 bases aligning to TRBD2. J was trimmed by 5 bases and V by 3 bases; bases with no gene match: 8. The CDR3 length is 17 residues. CDR1 is SGHTA and CDR2 is FQGTGA in the germline V gene. The CDR3 DNA follows: TGTGCCAGCAGCTTCGGGACTAGCGGGAGCGGAGGGGAGACCCAGTACTTC. This translates into CASSFGTSGSGGETQYF.

V gene TRBV7-2 combines with J gene TRBJ2-2, with TRBD2 matching over 15 bases. The CDR3 loop spans 17 amino acids. Germline assignment: CDR1 SGHTA and CDR2 FQGNSA. V lost 5 bases and J lost 4; bases outside the gene matches: 5. CDR3 in amino acids: CASSRTSGRVGTGELFF. CDR3 in DNA: TGTGCCAGCAGCAGGACTAGCGGGAGGGTTGGCACCGGGGAGCTGTTTTTT.

This clonotype was seen only a few times. The V and J genes are TRBV7-9 and TRBJ1-1, with D possibly matching TRBD1 (5 bases). The CDR3 consists of 13 residues. Trimming cost V 5 bases and J 4 bases, with 11 bases left between them. CDR1 SEHNR and CDR2 FQNEAQ come from the germline V gene (reference sequence). CDR3 region: CASSRVGVTEAFF. The CDR3 bases are TGTGCCAGCAGCAGGGTAGGGGTCACTGAAGCTTTCTTT.

The rearrangement uses TRBV6-2 or TRBV6-3 and TRBJ2-1; TRBD1 aligns across 7 bases. Germline CDR1 is MNHEY and CDR2 is SVGEGT. V was pared by 6 bases and J by 7 bases, with 9 bases of the junction left unmatched. The CDR3 length is 14 residues. This chain's CDR3 is CASRAGTVGNEQFF. In nucleotides, the CDR3 is TGTGCCAGCAGAGCCGGGACAGTAGGAAATGAGCAGTTCTTC.

The chain couples TRBV5-6 to TRBJ1-4; TRBD1 is a possible D gene (6 bases). The CDR3 totals 14 residues. V dropped 6 bases and J dropped 6 bases, with 15 bases sitting between them. Germline-derived CDR1 and CDR2 are SGHDT and YYEEEE. The CDR3: CASTLGGADEKLFF. The CDR3 DNA is TGTGCCAGCACCCTGGGGGGCGCGGATGAAAAACTGTTTTTT.

This clonotype showed up many times. This sequence joins TRBV4-1 and TRBJ2-1, with 7 bases fitting TRBD1. Per germline, CDR1 MGHRA and CDR2 YSYEKL. There are 17 residues in the CDR3. After removal of 2 bases from V and 0 bases from J, the junction contained 7 bases not matched to a gene. Here the CDR3 DNA reads TGCGCCAGCAGCCAACTTTTCGGGGACAGCTCCTACAATGAGCAGTTCTTC. Translating it yields CASSQLFGDSSYNEQFF.

Only a few counts were recorded for this clonotype. This chain uses TRBV3-1 with TRBJ2-2, with D unclear. Trimming left V 0 bases short and J 5 bases short, with 10 bases between. CDR1 and CDR2 (germline): LGHDT, YNNKEL (reference sequence). The CDR3 has 15 amino acids. The CDR3 DNA sequence: TGTGCCAGCAGCCAAGATCGAGGATCGACCGGGGAGCTGTTTTTT. It specifies CASSQDRGSTGELFF.

The chain links TRBV18 to TRBJ2-7, with 10 bases matching TRBD1. With V trimmed by 1 base and J by 5 bases, 2 bases remained unmatched. This CDR3 spans 14 amino acids. In germline, CDR1 is KGHSH, CDR2 LQKENI. CDR3 DNA sequence: TGTGCCAGCTCACCACGGGACAGGGGAAACGAGCAGTACTTC. Protein: CASSPRDRGNEQYF.

This clonotype was recorded a few times. The chain recombines TRBV12-3 or TRBV12-4 with TRBJ2-1; 7 bases are shared with TRBD2. The CDR3 spans 13 residues. V was clipped by 8 bases and J by 8 bases; unmatched bases: 9. CDR3 sequence (DNA): TGTGCCAGCCAGCGGGATTCAGTCGATGAGCAGTTCTTC. This translates into CASQRDSVDEQFF.

The table lists this clonotype with many counts. The CDR3 DNA sequence: TGTGCCAGCTCACCGCCGACGGTTAGCACAGATACGCAGTATTTT. Protein product: CASSPPTVSTDTQYF. This rearrangement joins TRBV18 to TRBJ2-3; D uncertain. Germline V gene lookup returns CDR1 KGHSH and CDR2 LQKENI. CDR3 size: 15 residues. With 3 bases removed from V and 0 bases from J, the gap between germline ends came to 10 bases.

This clonotype has a handful of counts. The CDR3 sequence is CASSLEGVATEAFF. The DNA of the CDR3 is TGTGCCAGCAGCTTAGAGGGGGTAGCCACTGAAGCTTTCTTT. V and J are TRBV7-9 and TRBJ1-1; possibly TRBD1 for D (6 bases). V lost 1 base, J lost 4 bases, and 10 bases lay in between. CDR3 length equals 14 residues. In germline, CDR1 is SEHNR, CDR2 FQNEAQ (reference sequence).

The CDR3 sequence: CASSLELGQTTYGYTF. In nucleotides, the CDR3 is TGTGCCAGCAGTTTAGAGCTAGGACAGACGACATATGGCTACACCTTC. V gene TRBV12-3 or TRBV12-4 combines with J gene TRBJ1-2; D is perhaps TRBD1 (6 bases). Trimming stripped 1 base from V and 5 bases from J, with 17 bases between. There are 16 residues in the CDR3.

The rearrangement links TRBV6-5 to TRBJ2-7, with D possibly TRBD1 on 6 matching bases. Deletions cut 8 bases from V and 6 bases from J, with 20 bases between. This CDR3 is built from 14 residues. Germline V CDR1 and CDR2: MNHEY, SVGAGI. The CDR3: CASRTDYSSREQYF. In DNA, the CDR3 is TGTGCCAGCCGGACAGACTATTCTTCTCGCGAGCAGTACTTC.